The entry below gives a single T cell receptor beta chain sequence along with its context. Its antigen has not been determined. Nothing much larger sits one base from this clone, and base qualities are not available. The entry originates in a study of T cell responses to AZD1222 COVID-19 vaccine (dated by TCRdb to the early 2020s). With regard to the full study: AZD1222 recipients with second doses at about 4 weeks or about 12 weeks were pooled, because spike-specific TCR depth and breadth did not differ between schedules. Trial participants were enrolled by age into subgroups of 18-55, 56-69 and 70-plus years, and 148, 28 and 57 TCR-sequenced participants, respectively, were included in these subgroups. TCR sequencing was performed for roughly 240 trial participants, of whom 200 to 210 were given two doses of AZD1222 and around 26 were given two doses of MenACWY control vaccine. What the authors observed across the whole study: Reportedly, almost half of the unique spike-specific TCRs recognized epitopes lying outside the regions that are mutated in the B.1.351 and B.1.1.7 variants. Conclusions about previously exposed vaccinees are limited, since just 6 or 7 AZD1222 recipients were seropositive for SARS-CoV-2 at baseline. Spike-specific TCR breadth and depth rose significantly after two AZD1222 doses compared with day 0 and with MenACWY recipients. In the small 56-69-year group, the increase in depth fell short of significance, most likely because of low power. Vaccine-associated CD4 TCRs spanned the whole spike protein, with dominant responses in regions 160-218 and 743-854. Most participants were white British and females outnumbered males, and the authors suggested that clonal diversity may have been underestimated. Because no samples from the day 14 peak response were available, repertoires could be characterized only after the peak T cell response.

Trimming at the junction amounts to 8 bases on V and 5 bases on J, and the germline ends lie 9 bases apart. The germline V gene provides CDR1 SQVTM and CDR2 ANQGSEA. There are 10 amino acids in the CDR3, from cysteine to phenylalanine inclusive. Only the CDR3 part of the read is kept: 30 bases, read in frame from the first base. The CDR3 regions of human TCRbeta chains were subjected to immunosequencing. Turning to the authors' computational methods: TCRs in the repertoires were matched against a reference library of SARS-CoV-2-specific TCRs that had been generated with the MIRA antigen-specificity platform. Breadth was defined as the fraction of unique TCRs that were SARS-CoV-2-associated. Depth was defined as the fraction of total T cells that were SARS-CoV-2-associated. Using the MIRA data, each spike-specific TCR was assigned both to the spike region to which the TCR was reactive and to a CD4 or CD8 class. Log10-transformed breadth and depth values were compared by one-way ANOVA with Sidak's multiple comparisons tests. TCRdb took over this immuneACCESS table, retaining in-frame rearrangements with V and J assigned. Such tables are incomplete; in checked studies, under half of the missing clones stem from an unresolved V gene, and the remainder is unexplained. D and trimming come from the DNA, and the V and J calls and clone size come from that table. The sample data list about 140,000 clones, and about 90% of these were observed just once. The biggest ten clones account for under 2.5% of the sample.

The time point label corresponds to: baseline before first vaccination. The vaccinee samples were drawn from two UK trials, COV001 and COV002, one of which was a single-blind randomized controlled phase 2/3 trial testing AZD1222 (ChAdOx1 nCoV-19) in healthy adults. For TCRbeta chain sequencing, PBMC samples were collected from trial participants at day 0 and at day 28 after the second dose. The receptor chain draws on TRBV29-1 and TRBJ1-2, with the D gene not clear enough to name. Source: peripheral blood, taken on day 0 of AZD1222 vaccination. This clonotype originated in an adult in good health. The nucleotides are TGCAGCATAGAGGGATATGGCTACACCTTC. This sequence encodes CSIEGYGYTF.